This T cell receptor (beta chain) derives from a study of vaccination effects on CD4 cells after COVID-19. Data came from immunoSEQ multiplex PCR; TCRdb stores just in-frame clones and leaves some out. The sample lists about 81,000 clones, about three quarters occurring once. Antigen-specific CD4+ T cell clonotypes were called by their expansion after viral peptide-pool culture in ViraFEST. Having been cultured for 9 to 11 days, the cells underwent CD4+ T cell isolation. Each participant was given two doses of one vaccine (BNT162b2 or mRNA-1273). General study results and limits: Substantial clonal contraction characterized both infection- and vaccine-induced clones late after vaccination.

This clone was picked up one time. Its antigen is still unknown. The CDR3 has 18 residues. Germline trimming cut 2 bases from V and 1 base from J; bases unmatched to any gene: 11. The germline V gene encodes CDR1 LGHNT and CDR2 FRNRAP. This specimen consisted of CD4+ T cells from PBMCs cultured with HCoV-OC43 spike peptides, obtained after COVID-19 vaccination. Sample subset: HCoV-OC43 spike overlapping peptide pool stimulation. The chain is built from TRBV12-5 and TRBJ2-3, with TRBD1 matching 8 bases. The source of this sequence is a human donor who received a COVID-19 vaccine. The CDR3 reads CASGLMRDGQGRTDTQYF. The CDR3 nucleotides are TGTGCTAGTGGTTTGATGAGGGACGGACAGGGCCGCACAGATACGCAGTATTTT. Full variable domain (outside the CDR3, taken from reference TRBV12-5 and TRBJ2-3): DARVTQTPRHKVTEMGQEVTMRCQPILGHNTVFWYRQTMMQGLELLAYFRNRAPLDDSGMPKDRFSAEMPDATLATLKIQPSEPRDSAVYFCASGLMRDGQGRTDTQYFGPGTRLTVL.